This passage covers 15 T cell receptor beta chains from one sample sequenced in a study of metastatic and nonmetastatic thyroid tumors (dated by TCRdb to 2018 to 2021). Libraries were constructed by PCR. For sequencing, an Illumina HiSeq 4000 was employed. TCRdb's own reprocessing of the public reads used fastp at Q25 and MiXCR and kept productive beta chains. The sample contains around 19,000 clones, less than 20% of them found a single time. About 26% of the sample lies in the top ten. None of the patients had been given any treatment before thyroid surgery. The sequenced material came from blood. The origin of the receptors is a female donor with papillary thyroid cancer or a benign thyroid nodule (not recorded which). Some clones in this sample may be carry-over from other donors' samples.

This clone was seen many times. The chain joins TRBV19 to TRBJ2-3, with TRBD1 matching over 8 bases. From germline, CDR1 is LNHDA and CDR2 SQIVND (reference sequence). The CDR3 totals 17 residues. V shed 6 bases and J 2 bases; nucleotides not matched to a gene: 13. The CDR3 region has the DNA TGTGCCAGTAGAAAATATGGGCGGGGACAGGTCACAGATACGCAGTATTTT. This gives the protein CASRKYGRGQVTDTQYF.

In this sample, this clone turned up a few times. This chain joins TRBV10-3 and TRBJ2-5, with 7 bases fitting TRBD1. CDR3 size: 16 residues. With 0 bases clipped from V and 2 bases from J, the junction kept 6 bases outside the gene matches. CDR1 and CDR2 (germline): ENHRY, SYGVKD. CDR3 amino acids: CAISESGTALQETQYF. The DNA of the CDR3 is TGTGCCATCAGTGAGTCCGGGACAGCTCTTCAAGAGACCCAGTACTTC.

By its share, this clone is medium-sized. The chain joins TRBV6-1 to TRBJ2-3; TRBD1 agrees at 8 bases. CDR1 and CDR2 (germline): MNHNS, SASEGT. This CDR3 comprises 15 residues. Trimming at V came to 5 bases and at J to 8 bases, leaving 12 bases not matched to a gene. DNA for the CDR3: TGTGCCAGCAGTCACGAACAGGGGGTACGCAGTACGCAGTATTTT. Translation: CASSHEQGVRSTQYF.

CDR3 coding DNA: TGTGCCAGCAGCGAGGGCTGGGAAAACTATGGCTACACCTTC. It yields the protein CASSEGWENYGYTF. The V call is TRBV9, the J call TRBJ1-2; no firm D call. Germline V CDR1 and CDR2: SGDLS, YYNGEE. With 3 bases removed from V and 2 bases from J, the gap between germline ends came to 11 bases. The CDR3 is made up of 14 amino acids.

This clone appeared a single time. Here the CDR3 reads CASSPRTSGDREQYF. CDR3 bases: TGTGCCAGCAGCCCGCGGACTAGCGGGGATAGAGAGCAGTACTTC. The chain recombines TRBV7-2 with TRBJ2-7, with TRBD2 matching 12 bases. With 5 bases clipped from V and 7 bases from J, the junction kept 9 bases outside the gene matches. Germline V gives CDR1 SGHTA, CDR2 FQGNSA. This CDR3 region has 15 residues.

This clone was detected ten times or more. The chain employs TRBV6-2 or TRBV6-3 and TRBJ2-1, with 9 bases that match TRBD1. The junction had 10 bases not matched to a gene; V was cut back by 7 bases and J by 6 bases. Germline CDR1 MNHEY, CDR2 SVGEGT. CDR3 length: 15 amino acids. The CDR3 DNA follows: TGTGCCAGCACCCTATCGGGGACAGGGCCCAATGAGCAGTTCTTC. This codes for CASTLSGTGPNEQFF.

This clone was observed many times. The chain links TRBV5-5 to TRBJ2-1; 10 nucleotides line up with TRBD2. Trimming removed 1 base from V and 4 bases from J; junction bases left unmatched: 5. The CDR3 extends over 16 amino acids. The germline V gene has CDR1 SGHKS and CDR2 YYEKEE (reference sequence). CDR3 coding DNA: TGTGCCAGCAGCTTGCCTAGCGGGGGTCTATACAATGAGCAGTTCTTC. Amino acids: CASSLPSGGLYNEQFF.

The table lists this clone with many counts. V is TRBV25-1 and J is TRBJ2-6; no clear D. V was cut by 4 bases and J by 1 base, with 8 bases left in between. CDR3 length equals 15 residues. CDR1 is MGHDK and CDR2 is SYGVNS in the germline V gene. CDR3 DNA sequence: TGTGCCAGCAGTGGGGGTTTTTCTGGGGCCAACGTCCTGACTTTC. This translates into CASSGGFSGANVLTF.

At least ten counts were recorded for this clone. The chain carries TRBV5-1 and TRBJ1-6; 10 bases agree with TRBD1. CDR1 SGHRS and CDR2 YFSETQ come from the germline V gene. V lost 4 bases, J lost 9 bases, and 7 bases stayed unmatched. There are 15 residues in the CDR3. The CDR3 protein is CASSQGTGVFSPLHF. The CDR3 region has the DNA TGCGCCAGCAGCCAGGGGACAGGGGTGTTTTCACCCCTCCACTTT.

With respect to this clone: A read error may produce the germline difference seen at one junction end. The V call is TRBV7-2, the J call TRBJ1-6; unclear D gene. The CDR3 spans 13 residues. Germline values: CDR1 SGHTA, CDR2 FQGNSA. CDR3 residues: CASNLAVDSPLHF. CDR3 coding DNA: TGTGCCAGCAACTTAGCGGTGGATTCACCCCTCCACTTT.

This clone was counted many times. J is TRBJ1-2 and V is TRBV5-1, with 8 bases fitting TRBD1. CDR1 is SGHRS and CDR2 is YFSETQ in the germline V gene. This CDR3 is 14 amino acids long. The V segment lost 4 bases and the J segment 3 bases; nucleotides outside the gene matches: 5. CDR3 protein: CASSEGQADYGYTF. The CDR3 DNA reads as TGCGCCAGCAGCGAGGGACAGGCGGACTATGGCTACACCTTC.

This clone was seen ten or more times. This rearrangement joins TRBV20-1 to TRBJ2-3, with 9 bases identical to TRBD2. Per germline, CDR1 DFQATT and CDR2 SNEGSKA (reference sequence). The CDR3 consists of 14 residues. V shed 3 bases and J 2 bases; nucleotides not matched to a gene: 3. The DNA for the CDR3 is TGCAGTGCTAGTGCGGGGGGGAACACAGATACGCAGTATTTT. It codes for CSASAGGNTDTQYF.

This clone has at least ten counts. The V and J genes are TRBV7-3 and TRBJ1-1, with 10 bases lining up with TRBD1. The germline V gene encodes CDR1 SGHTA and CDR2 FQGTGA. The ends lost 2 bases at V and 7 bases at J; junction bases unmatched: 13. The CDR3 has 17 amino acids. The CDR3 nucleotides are TGTGCCAGCAGCTTAGACGGGACAGGGGCCCTTAGTGGTGAAGCTTTCTTT. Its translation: CASSLDGTGALSGEAFF.

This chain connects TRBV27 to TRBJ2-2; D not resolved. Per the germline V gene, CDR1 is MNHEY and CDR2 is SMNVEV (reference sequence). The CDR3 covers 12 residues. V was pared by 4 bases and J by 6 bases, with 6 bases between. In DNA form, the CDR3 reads TGTGCCAGCAGTTCGCAGGCCGGGGAGCTGTTTTTT. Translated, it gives CASSSQAGELFF.

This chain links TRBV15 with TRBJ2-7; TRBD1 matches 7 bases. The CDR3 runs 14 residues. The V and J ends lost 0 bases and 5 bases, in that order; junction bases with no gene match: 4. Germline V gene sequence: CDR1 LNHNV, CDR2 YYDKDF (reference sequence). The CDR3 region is CATSRELGGHEQYF. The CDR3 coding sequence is TGTGCCACCAGCAGAGAGTTAGGGGGCCACGAGCAGTACTTC.